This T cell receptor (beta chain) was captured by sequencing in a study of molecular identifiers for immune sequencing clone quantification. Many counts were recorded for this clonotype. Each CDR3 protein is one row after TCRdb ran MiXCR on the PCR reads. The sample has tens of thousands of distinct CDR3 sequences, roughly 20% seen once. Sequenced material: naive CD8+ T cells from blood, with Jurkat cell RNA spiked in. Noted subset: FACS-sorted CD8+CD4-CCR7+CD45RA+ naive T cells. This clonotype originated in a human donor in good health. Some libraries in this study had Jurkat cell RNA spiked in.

The CDR3 DNA reads as TGTGCCAGCAGCCAAGTACCAGGGACAGCCCGATCGTCACGCTACGAGCAGTACTTC. Translating gives CASSQVPGTARSSRYEQYF. The rearrangement joins TRBV3-1 to TRBJ2-7; 7 bases map to TRBD1. The CDR3 has 19 residues. J gave up 3 bases and V 1 base, and 18 bases lay outside the gene matches. Germline V CDR1 and CDR2: LGHDT, YNNKEL (reference sequence).